This T cell receptor beta chain stems from a study of shared clonotypes between healthy human individuals. Assay: immunoSEQ multiplex PCR; the TCRdb copy retains only in-frame clones and omits some. Among 90,000 to 150,000 clones listed, 68% were seen once. Germline values: CDR1 MNHEY, CDR2 SMNVEV (reference sequence). V was clipped by 3 bases and J by 9 bases; unmatched bases: 10. The CDR3 loop spans 16 amino acids. The rearrangement joins TRBV27 to TRBJ1-6; 8 bases line up with TRBD1. The clonotype originates from a woman in her thirties in good health. Material for sequencing was memory CD8+ T cells sorted from blood. Subset specified: CD45RO+ cells pooled with CCR7-negative TemRA cells. Here the CDR3 DNA reads TGTGCCAGCAGTTTCCTTAAAGCAGGGGGCGTTTCACCCCTCCACTTT. Translating gives CASSFLKAGGVSPLHF.